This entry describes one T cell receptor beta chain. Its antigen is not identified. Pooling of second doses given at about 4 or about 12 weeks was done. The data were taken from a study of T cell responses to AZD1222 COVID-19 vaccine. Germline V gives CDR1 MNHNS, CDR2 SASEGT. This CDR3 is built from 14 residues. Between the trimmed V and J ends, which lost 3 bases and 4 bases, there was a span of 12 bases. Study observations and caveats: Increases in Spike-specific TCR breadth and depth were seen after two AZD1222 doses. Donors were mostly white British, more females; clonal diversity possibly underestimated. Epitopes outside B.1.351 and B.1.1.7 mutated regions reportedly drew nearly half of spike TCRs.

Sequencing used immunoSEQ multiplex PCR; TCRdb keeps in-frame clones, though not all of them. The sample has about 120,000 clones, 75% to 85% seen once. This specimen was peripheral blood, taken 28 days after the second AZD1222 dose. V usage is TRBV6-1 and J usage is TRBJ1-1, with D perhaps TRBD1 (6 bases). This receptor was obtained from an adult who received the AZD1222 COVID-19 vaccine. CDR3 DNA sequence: TGTGCCAGCAGTGAGCCAGGGGAAGCCACTGAAGCTTTCTTT. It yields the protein CASSEPGEATEAFF.